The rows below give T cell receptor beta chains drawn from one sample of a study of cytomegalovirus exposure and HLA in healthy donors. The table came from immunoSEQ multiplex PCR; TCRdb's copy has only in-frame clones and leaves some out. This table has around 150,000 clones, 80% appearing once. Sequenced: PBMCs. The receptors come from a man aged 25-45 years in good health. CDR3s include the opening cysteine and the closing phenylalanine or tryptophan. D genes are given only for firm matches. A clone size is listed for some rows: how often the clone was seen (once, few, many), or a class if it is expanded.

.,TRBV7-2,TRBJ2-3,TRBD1,TGTGCCAGCAGCTTAGTCCCGGACAGGCCAGATACGCAGTATTTT,CASSLVPDRPDTQYF
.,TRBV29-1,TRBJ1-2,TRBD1,TGCAGCGCGACAGGGATATTAGGGTATGGCTACACCTTC,CSATGILGYGYTF
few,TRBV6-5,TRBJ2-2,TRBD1,TGTGCCAGCAGTTACTCGGGACAGATCACCGGGGAGCTGTTTTTT,CASSYSGQITGELFF
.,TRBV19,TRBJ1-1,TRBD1,TGTGCCAGTAGTATAGCCCTGACAGGGGGCACTGAAGCTTTCTTT,CASSIALTGGTEAFF
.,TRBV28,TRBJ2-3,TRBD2,TGTGCCAGCAGTTTAGTTCTAGGCGGGAGTGCAGATACGCAGTATTTT,CASSLVLGGSADTQYF
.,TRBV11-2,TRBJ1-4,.,TGTGCCAGCAGCTTAGAAGGGAGCCAACTGTTTTTT,CASSLEGSQLFF
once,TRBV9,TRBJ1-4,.,TGTGCCAGCAGCGTAGTCCCGGGAGGTACTAATGAAAAACTGTTTTTT,CASSVVPGGTNEKLFF
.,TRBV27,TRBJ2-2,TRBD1,TGTGCCAGCAGACCGCAGGGGGTTTTGAACGGGGAGCTGTTTTTT,CASRPQGVLNGELFF
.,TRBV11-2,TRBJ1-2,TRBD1,TGTGCCAGCAGCCCGGGACAGGGACTCTATGGCTACACCTTC,CASSPGQGLYGYTF
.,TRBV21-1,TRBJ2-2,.,TGTGCCAGCAGCCCGCGGACTAGGGTCGTCCAGGCCACCGGGGAGCTGTTTTTT,CASSPRTRVVQATGELFF
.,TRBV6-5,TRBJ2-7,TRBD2,TGTGCCAGCCGGGCGGGACTAGCCCGCGAGCAGTACTTC,CASRAGLAREQYF
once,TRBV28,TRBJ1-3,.,TGTGCCAGCACATCTCCCCAGGTTCACACCATATATTTT,CASTSPQVHTIYF
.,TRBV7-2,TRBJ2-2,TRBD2,TGTGCCAGCAGCTTAGCTGGTAGCGGGAGAAACGGGGAGCTGTTTTTT,CASSLAGSGRNGELFF
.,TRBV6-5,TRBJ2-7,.,TGTGCCAGCAGTTACTCTGGGCGGGCGTCCTACGAGCAGTACTTC,CASSYSGRASYEQYF
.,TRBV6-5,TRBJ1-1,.,TGTGCCAGCAGCAAGGACGGGGTAAGGACTGAAGCTTTCTTT,CASSKDGVRTEAFF
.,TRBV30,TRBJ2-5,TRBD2,TGTGCCTGCCGATGGGCGGGAGTGGTGGAGACCCAGTACTTC,CACRWAGVVETQYF
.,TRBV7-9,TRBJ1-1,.,TGTGCCAGCAGCCCAGGGACAATTGAAGCTTTCTTT,CASSPGTIEAFF
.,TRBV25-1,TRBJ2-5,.,TGTGCCAGCACGTTCCAGGGCGAGACCCAGTACTTC,CASTFQGETQYF
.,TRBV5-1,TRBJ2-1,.,TGCGCCAGCAGCGTGGTCGCTACCGACAATGAGCAGTTCTTC,CASSVVATDNEQFF
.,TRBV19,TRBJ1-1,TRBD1,TGTGCCAGTAGCCCCCGGGACAGGGGGCAGGGTACTGAAGCTTTCTTT,CASSPRDRGQGTEAFF
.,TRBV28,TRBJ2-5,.,TGTGCCAGCAGCCCCAGGACAGTCCAAGAGACCCAGTACTTC,CASSPRTVQETQYF
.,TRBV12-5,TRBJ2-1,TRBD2,TGTGCTAGCTTAGGAGCGGGAAACAATGAGCAGTTCTTC,CASLGAGNNEQFF
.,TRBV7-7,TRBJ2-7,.,TGTGCTAGCAGTCAAGACCAGGGGTACGAGCAGTACTTC,CASSQDQGYEQYF
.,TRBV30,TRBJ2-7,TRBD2,TGTGCCTGCCTGGGGGGAGGGCCAGACGAGCAGTACTTC,CACLGGGPDEQYF
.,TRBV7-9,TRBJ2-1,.,TGTGCCAGCAGCTTTTCGTCCCCCTATAATGAGCAGTTCTTC,CASSFSSPYNEQFF
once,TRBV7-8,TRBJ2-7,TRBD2,TGTGCCAGCAGCTCCCCGGGACTAGCGGGCTTCTCCTACGAGCAGTACTTC,CASSSPGLAGFSYEQYF
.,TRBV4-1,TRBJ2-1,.,TGCGCCAGCAGCCAAGGGGGACACCTAAACAATGAGCAGTTCTTC,CASSQGGHLNNEQFF
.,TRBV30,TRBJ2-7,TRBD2,TGTGCCTGTTCACTAGCGGGAGGGAACGAGCAGTACTTC,CACSLAGGNEQYF
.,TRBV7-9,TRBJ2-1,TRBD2,TGTGCCAGCAGCTTAGTTGGGACTAGCGGGAGGCGCTCCTACAATGAGCAGTTCTTC,CASSLVGTSGRRSYNEQFF
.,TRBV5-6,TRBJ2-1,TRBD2,TGTGCCAGCAGCTTTTTTCCGGGACTAGCGGGCGACAATGAGCAGTTCTTC,CASSFFPGLAGDNEQFF
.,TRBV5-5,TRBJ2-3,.,TGTGCCAGCAGCTTGGCCGGGGTAGCTACGCAGTATTTT,CASSLAGVATQYF
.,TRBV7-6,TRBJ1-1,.,TGTGCCAGCAGCTTGATACCACCGGAGATGGGCACTGAAGCTTTCTTT,CASSLIPPEMGTEAFF
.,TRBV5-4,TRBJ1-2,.,TGTGCCAGCAGCTTCGTGGACAGTAACTATGGCTACACCTTC,CASSFVDSNYGYTF
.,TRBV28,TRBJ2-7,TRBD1,TGTGCCAGCAGCACTGACAGGGGTTGGAACTACGAGCAGTACTTC,CASSTDRGWNYEQYF
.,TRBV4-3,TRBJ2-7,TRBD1,TGCGCCAGCAGCCGGCACTCAGGACAGGGCTACGAGCAGTACTTC,CASSRHSGQGYEQYF
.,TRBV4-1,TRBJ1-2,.,TGCGCCAGCAGCCAAGATGGGGACTTTTATGGCTACACCTTC,CASSQDGDFYGYTF
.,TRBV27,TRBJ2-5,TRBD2,TGTGCCAGCAGTTTGGGGGGGGACGGAGAGACCCAGTACTTC,CASSLGGDGETQYF
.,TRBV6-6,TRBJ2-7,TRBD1,TGTGCCAGCGGGCCCCAGGGGGACGAGCAGTACTTC,CASGPQGDEQYF
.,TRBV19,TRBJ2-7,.,TGTGCCAGTAGTGCCCGGGCCAGAGCGTCTAGCGCCGCCTACGAGCAGTACTTC,CASSARARASSAAYEQYF
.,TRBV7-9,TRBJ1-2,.,TGTGCCAGCAGCTTAGCGACAGGCATATATGGCTACACCTTC,CASSLATGIYGYTF